This T cell receptor beta chain was observed in a study of CD8 T cells in Susac syndrome. In the study overall: Among the Susac syndrome patients sequenced, 5 or 6 had active disease and about eight were in remission.

This clonotype was observed a handful of times. This CDR3 has 15 residues. Germline V lookup: CDR1 SGHRS, CDR2 YFSETQ. Trimming removed 5 bases from V and 0 bases from J, with 9 bases in between. An input of roughly 0.5 to 1 ug of RNA was subjected to reverse transcription using random hexamers. TCRdb re-called the immunoSEQ multiplex PCR reads with MiXCR, one entry per CDR3 protein. The data contain some 180,000 distinct CDR3 sequences, 91% of them singletons. The rearrangement links TRBV5-1 to TRBJ1-6, with D unclear. The clonotype was recovered from a human donor with Susac syndrome. What was sequenced was CD4+ T cells from PBMCs. The chain's CDR3 is CASRLQSSYNSPLHF. CDR3 in DNA: TGCGCCAGCAGACTCCAGAGCTCCTATAATTCACCCCTCCACTTT.